Detailed here is one TCR beta chain. The antigen is not known. This sample is drawn from a study of T cell clonotyping in hematopoietic cell transplantation. Study-wide points: Graft donor and pretransplant recipient Inverse Simpson Index values predicted broader posttransplant TCR diversity. Few recipient clonotypes overlapped donors; over 95% were de novo at given depth. Recipient TCR diversity dropped after transplant; expanded clonotypes rose from day 30 to 180. Without cell sorting, CD4 versus CD8 contributions remain unresolved.

The ends were cut back, 6 bases at V and 8 bases at J, with 16 bases in the middle. There are 14 residues in the CDR3. Per the germline V gene, CDR1 is MNHEY and CDR2 is SVGAGI. Generated by immunoSEQ multiplex PCR, the TCRdb table keeps only in-frame clones and is missing some. Of about 29,000 clones listed, about 90% are singletons. The V gene is TRBV6-5, the J gene TRBJ1-4; the D is unclear. The sequencing used PBMCs, collected 100 days after allogeneic stem cell transplant. The sequence came from a female patient aged 50-59 years who had an allogeneic stem cell transplant from a related donor, so the T cells may come from the graft donor. Some clones in this sample may be carry-over from other donors' samples. CDR3 region: CASSPRRGGEKLFF. CDR3 nucleotide sequence: TGTGCCAGCAGCCCCCGACGGGGAGGGGAAAAACTGTTTTTT.